The clone carrying this T cell receptor beta chain was observed once. What it binds is unknown. This CDR3 is built from 13 residues. Germline V lookup: CDR1 SGHNT, CDR2 YYREEE (reference sequence). Trimming pared 0 bases from V and 7 bases from J, leaving 8 bases between. The data stem from a study of T cell responses to AZD1222 COVID-19 vaccine. Repertoires were generated with immunoSEQ multiplex PCR, while TCRdb's copy carries only in-frame clones and drops some. The sample yields 250,000 to 300,000 clones, roughly 93% seen once. Whole-study findings and limits: Of spike-specific TCRs, nearly half reportedly target regions left unmutated in variants.

This sequence was found in an adult who received the AZD1222 COVID-19 vaccine. The sample was peripheral blood, taken 28 days after the second AZD1222 dose. The rearrangement uses TRBV5-4 and TRBJ2-1, with D hard to call. CDR3 amino acids: CASSLVASNEQFF. The CDR3 coding sequence is TGTGCCAGCAGCTTGGTAGCTTCGAATGAGCAGTTCTTC.